These 31 T cell receptor beta chains share one sample of origin, sequenced in a study of low-dose radiotherapy and immunotherapy resistance in tumors. With TRAV- and TRBV-specific primers, first-strand cDNA was made, covering the alpha and beta chains. TCRs underwent roughly 19 PCR cycles of amplification with a constant-region primer and V-primer adapter. TCRdb used MiXCR to reprocess the reads, holding one entry per CDR3 protein. The profile shows about 12,000 distinct CDR3 sequences, approximately 73% of them singletons. All receptors derive from a human donor with advanced metastatic prostate, ovarian, gallbladder or colorectal cancer (not recorded which). This table probably holds off-target reads from a library built for another chain.

The chain employs TRBV6-6 and TRBJ2-1, with D tentatively TRBD2 (6 bases). The CDR3 has 13 residues. V dropped 5 bases and J dropped 3 bases, with 8 bases sitting between them. Germline assignment: CDR1 MNHNY and CDR2 SVGAGI (reference sequence). The CDR3 DNA follows: TGTGCCAGCAGTGTGGACTACTACAATGAGCAGTTCTTC. This sequence encodes CASSVDYYNEQFF.

This clonotype was recorded a few times. The chain couples TRBV4-2 to TRBJ1-1, with D tentatively TRBD1 (6 bases). The V end was cut by 0 bases, the J end by 6 bases, with 11 bases between. CDR3 length: 14 residues. Germline-derived CDR1 and CDR2 are LGHNA and YNFKEQ. The CDR3 DNA sequence: TGTGCCAGCAGCCAAGATGGAGGGGGGTCTGAAGCTTTCTTT. It encodes CASSQDGGGSEAFF.

The chain uses TRBV20-1 and TRBJ2-1; 8 positions agree with TRBD2. The CDR3 runs 17 residues. V trimming: 4 bases; J trimming: 0 bases; junction bases outside the gene matches: 11. CDR1 DFQATT and CDR2 SNEGSKA come from the germline V gene (reference sequence). The CDR3: CSATRSSGFSSYNEQFF. In nucleotides, the CDR3 is TGCAGTGCTACTCGGTCTAGCGGGTTCAGCTCCTACAATGAGCAGTTCTTC.

The V gene is TRBV3-1, the J gene TRBJ1-2; no reliable D call. From germline, CDR1 is LGHDT and CDR2 YNNKEL (reference sequence). V was cut by 5 bases and J by 5 bases, with 18 bases left in between. The CDR3 has 15 amino acids. The CDR3 sequence: CASSTNSVREYGYTF. CDR3 DNA sequence: TGTGCCAGCAGCACGAATTCGGTGCGAGAGTATGGCTACACCTTC.

This clonotype was recorded a few times. V and J are TRBV4-2 and TRBJ1-6; D is ambiguous. This CDR3 has 14 residues. The V end was cut by 1 base, the J end by 6 bases, with 7 bases between. Germline V lookup: CDR1 LGHNA, CDR2 YNFKEQ. CDR3 loop: CASSQVPRNSPLHF. The CDR3 DNA is TGTGCCAGCAGCCAAGTCCCGCGTAATTCACCCCTCCACTTT.

This chain connects TRBV19 to TRBJ1-1; TRBD1 might be the D (5 bases). Germline V gene data show CDR1 as LNHDA and CDR2 as SQIVND (reference sequence). Trimming took 1 base from V and 5 from J, leaving 17 bases between them. The CDR3 totals 16 residues. For the CDR3, the DNA is TGTGCCAGTAGTATAGGTTGGACCCTCGGGGGAACTGAAGCTTTCTTT. Translation: CASSIGWTLGGTEAFF.

The J gene is TRBJ2-1, the V gene TRBV12-3 or TRBV12-4; D is tentatively TRBD1 or TRBD2 (6 bases each). Trimming shortened V by 3 bases and J by 8 bases, and 17 bases separated the two germline ends. The CDR3 is made up of 15 amino acids. CDR3 in amino acids: CASSLGLVRGDEQFF. CDR3 in DNA: TGTGCCAGCAGTTTGGGGTTGGTAAGGGGGGATGAGCAGTTCTTC.

V is TRBV20-1 and J is TRBJ2-1; 10 bases fit TRBD2. CDR1 DFQATT and CDR2 SNEGSKA come from the germline V gene (reference sequence). Germline trimming cut 5 bases from V and 3 bases from J; bases unmatched to any gene: 13. The CDR3 loop spans 17 amino acids. The CDR3 DNA follows: TGCAGTGCTGATCCCGAGCAAGCGGGAGGGAACTACAATGAGCAGTTCTTC. It yields the protein CSADPEQAGGNYNEQFF.

The V call is TRBV24-1, the J call TRBJ2-3; tentatively, D is TRBD1 (6 bases). Trimming left V 4 bases short and J 3 bases short, with 25 bases between. The CDR3 loop spans 19 amino acids. The germline V gene has CDR1 KGHDR and CDR2 SFDVKD. Here the CDR3 reads CATSDRGTKVIAWTDTQYF. The CDR3 region has the DNA TGTGCCACCAGTGACCGAGGGACAAAAGTCATCGCCTGGACAGATACGCAGTATTTT.

V is TRBV20-1 and J is TRBJ2-4; D not resolved. This CDR3 spans 14 amino acids. The germline gives CDR1 DFQATT, CDR2 SNEGSKA (reference sequence). The V end lost 3 bases, the J end lost 4 bases, and 13 bases lay between the germline ends. The CDR3 reads CSASAGQAKNIQYF. CDR3 in DNA: TGCAGTGCTAGTGCTGGGCAGGCTAAAAACATTCAGTACTTC.

Only a few counts were recorded for this clonotype. This rearrangement joins TRBV10-3 to TRBJ2-7; D is uncertain. Germline lookup yields CDR1 ENHRY and CDR2 SYGVKD. The V end was cut by 7 bases, the J end by 1 base, with 14 bases between. The CDR3 contains 14 residues. The CDR3 nucleotides read TGTGCCATCACTACAGAGCTTGCTTCCTACGAGCAGTACTTC. Protein: CAITTELASYEQYF.

The chain recombines TRBV21-1 with TRBJ2-1; the table's D call TRBD1 went unverified against the DNA. TRBV21-1 is reported as a pseudogene. The CDR3 is 14 amino acids. The CDR3 region is CASIPTGVRDEQFF. CDR3 coding DNA: TGTGCCAGCATCCCGACAGGGGTTCGGGATGAGCAGTTCTTC.

This clonotype was seen more than once but under ten times. The rearrangement uses TRBV6-5 and TRBJ2-3, with a tentative D call TRBD2 (5 bases). The ends were cut back, 2 bases at V and 6 bases at J, with 12 bases in the middle. CDR3 length equals 14 residues. CDR1 and CDR2 (germline): MNHEY, SVGAGI. The CDR3 here is CASSYAGKGDTQYF. The CDR3, as DNA: TGTGCCAGCAGTTACGCCGGGAAAGGGGATACGCAGTATTTT.

The chain employs TRBV7-2 and TRBJ2-3; TRBD1 aligns across 7 bases. The CDR3 consists of 16 residues. Trimming at V came to 4 bases and at J to 4 bases, leaving 11 bases not matched to a gene. From germline, CDR1 is SGHTA and CDR2 FQGNSA. The CDR3 loop is CASSSRQGVGADTQYF. CDR3 bases: TGTGCCAGCAGCTCCCGACAGGGAGTAGGCGCAGATACGCAGTATTTT. Based on the CDR3 plus reference TRBV7-2 and TRBJ2-3, the full variable domain is GAGVSQSPSNKVTEKGKDVELRCDPISGHTALYWYRQSLGQGLEFLIYFQGNSAPDKSGLPSDRFSAERTGGSVSTLTIQRTQQEDSAVYLCASSSRQGVGADTQYFGPGTRLTVL.

This chain links TRBV29-1 with TRBJ1-1; tentatively, D is TRBD1 (5 bases). V was pared by 4 bases and J by 4 bases, with 13 bases between. The germline CDR1 and CDR2 sequences are SQVTM and ANQGSEA. This CDR3 spans 13 amino acids. The CDR3 sequence: CSVVQERGTEAFF. DNA for the CDR3: TGCAGCGTTGTACAGGAACGGGGCACTGAAGCTTTCTTT.

The chain employs TRBV28 and TRBJ1-2; D is perhaps TRBD1 (5 bases). The V end lost 8 bases, the J end lost 5 bases, and 18 bases lay between the germline ends. CDR3 length equals 14 residues. Germline assignment: CDR1 MDHEN and CDR2 SYDVKM. CDR3 sequence reads: CASLRVQGLYGYTF. CDR3 in DNA: TGTGCCAGCCTCCGGGTCCAGGGACTTTATGGCTACACCTTC.

CDR3 sequence (DNA): TGTGCCAGCAGCTTAGACAGGGCTTATAATTCACCCCTCCACTTT. It codes for CASSLDRAYNSPLHF. The chain joins TRBV5-4 to TRBJ1-6, with 7 bases matching TRBD1. The CDR3 contains 15 residues. Germline lookup yields CDR1 SGHNT and CDR2 YYREEE (reference sequence). V shed 2 bases, J shed 4 bases, and the junction held 3 bases outside the gene matches.

V gene TRBV9 combines with J gene TRBJ2-5, with TRBD2 identical over 8 bases. Germline values: CDR1 SGDLS, CDR2 YYNGEE. The CDR3 is made up of 18 amino acids. V lost 4 bases, J lost 4 bases, and 18 bases stayed unmatched. As DNA, the CDR3 is TGTGCCAGCAGCCCCCCTTCCGGGAGGGTTGTTGGAAGAGAGACCCAGTACTTC. Translated, it gives CASSPPSGRVVGRETQYF.

The genes are TRBV24-1 and TRBJ2-5, with 7 bases fitting TRBD2. This CDR3 spans 14 amino acids. Germline V gene sequence: CDR1 KGHDR, CDR2 SFDVKD. The junction had 5 bases not matched to a gene; V was cut back by 4 bases and J by 4 bases. CDR3 in amino acids: CATSDSGLSETQYF. CDR3 nucleotide sequence: TGTGCCACCAGTGACTCGGGACTATCAGAGACCCAGTACTTC.

For this clonotype: A junction boundary mismatches the germline segment, possibly from a read error. The chain joins TRBV7-9 to TRBJ2-1; 7 bases fit TRBD1. Germline CDR1 reads SEHNR; CDR2 reads FQNEAQ (reference sequence). This CDR3 region has 13 residues. The CDR3 DNA sequence: TGTGCCAGCAGCTCGGATATACCGGGACAGACCCACTTC. This encodes CASSSDIPGQTHF.

This chain uses TRBV18 with TRBJ1-1; D unclear. Germline V gene lookup returns CDR1 KGHSH and CDR2 LQKENI. The CDR3 totals 12 residues. Trimming stripped 5 bases from V and 4 bases from J, with 8 bases between. The CDR3 DNA is TGTGCCAGCTCATCGGAGGGCACTGAAGCTTTCTTT. Its translation: CASSSEGTEAFF.

The gene calls are TRBV6-2 or TRBV6-3 and TRBJ1-5; D not certain. Trimming stripped 7 bases from V and 0 bases from J, with 4 bases between. From germline, CDR1 is MNHEY and CDR2 SVGEGT. The length of the CDR3 is 12 residues. CDR3 loop: CASNDSNQPQHF. In nucleotides, the CDR3 is TGTGCCAGCAACGATAGCAATCAGCCCCAGCATTTT.

The V gene is TRBV5-4, the J gene TRBJ2-3; either TRBD1 or TRBD2 may fit D (5 bases each). V lost 3 bases and J lost 6, with 17 bases in between. This CDR3 region has 15 residues. CDR1 and CDR2 (germline): SGHNT, YYREEE (reference sequence). The CDR3 DNA reads TGTGCCAGCAGCTGGATCGGGACCAGCCGCGATACGCAGTATTTT. This gives the protein CASSWIGTSRDTQYF.

There are a few counts of this clonotype. The chain has TRBV12-3 or TRBV12-4 and TRBJ2-7; D perhaps matches TRBD1 (6 bases). Between the trimmed V and J ends, which lost 5 bases and 2 bases, there was a span of 10 bases. The CDR3 loop spans 13 amino acids. The CDR3 DNA reads as TGTGCCAGCAGTACCCGGACAGCCTACGAGCAGTACTTC. It specifies CASSTRTAYEQYF.

The rearrangement joins TRBV14 to TRBJ2-4; 7 bases line up with TRBD2. J lost 5 bases, V lost 1 base, and 8 bases had no gene match. The CDR3 loop spans 16 amino acids. From germline, CDR1 is SGHDN and CDR2 FVKESK. The DNA of the CDR3 is TGTGCCAGCAGCCAAGGCTATCGGGGAGGGGAAAACATTCAGTACTTC. The encoded protein is CASSQGYRGGENIQYF.

The CDR3 sequence: CASSYSSGEQYF. CDR3 DNA sequence: TGTGCCAGCAGTTACTCGTCAGGGGAGCAGTACTTC. The chain is built from TRBV6-6 and TRBJ2-7, with D perhaps TRBD1 (5 bases). V was shortened by 0 bases and J by 7 bases, with 7 bases between the two germline ends. CDR1 MNHNY and CDR2 SVGAGI come from the germline V gene (reference sequence). This CDR3 is built from 12 residues.

The V call is TRBV20-1, the J call TRBJ2-1; maybe TRBD2 (5 bases). CDR3 length equals 11 residues. Trimming left V 6 bases short and J 10 bases short, with 13 bases between. CDR1 is DFQATT, CDR2 SNEGSKA, per germline (reference sequence). CDR3: CSAHTSSEQFF. The DNA for the CDR3 is TGCAGTGCGCATACTAGTTCCGAGCAGTTCTTC.

This clonotype was detected a few times. The chain links TRBV29-1 to TRBJ1-2, with 7 bases lining up with TRBD1. The CDR3 extends over 12 amino acids. V dropped 4 bases and J dropped 2; count of bases not matched to a gene: 1. The germline CDR1 and CDR2 sequences are SQVTM and ANQGSEA. The CDR3 DNA reads TGCAGCGTTGGGGGACAGAACTATGGCTACACCTTC. It encodes CSVGGQNYGYTF.

V is TRBV2 and J is TRBJ1-1; no clear D. Germline CDR1 is SNHLY and CDR2 is FYNNEI. The CDR3 runs to 12 residues. Trimming took 2 bases from V and 10 from J, leaving 11 bases between them. CDR3 in DNA: TGTGCCAGCAGTGAAATCGGGATAGGAGCTTTCTTT. Translated, it gives CASSEIGIGAFF.

There are a few counts of this clonotype. This sequence joins TRBV7-8 and TRBJ2-6; the D is unclear. Germline V gives CDR1 SGHVS, CDR2 FQNEAQ. V lost 2 bases to trimming and J lost 1 base, with 3 bases between them. The length of the CDR3 is 14 residues. CDR3 sequence reads: CASSLSSGANVLTF. The CDR3, as DNA: TGTGCCAGCAGCTTATCGTCTGGGGCCAACGTCCTGACTTTC.

V gene TRBV10-3 combines with J gene TRBJ1-2; 8 bases are a match to TRBD1. V was clipped by 4 bases and J by 7 bases; unmatched bases: 8. CDR1 is ENHRY and CDR2 is SYGVKD in the germline V gene. The CDR3 is 14 amino acids. As DNA, the CDR3 is TGTGCCATCAGTGTGTCCACAGGGGGTTTTGGCTACACCTTC. Its translation is CAISVSTGGFGYTF.